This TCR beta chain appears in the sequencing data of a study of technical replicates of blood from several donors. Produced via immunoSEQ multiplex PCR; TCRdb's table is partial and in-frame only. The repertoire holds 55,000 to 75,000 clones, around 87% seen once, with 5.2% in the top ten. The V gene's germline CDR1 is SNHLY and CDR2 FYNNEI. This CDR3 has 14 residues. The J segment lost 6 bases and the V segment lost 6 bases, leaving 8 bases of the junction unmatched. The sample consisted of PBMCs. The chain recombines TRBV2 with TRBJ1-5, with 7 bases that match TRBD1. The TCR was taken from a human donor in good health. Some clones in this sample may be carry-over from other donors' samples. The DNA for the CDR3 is TGTGCCAGCAGAATACAGGGGATTTCTCAGCCCCAGCATTTT. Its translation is CASRIQGISQPQHF.